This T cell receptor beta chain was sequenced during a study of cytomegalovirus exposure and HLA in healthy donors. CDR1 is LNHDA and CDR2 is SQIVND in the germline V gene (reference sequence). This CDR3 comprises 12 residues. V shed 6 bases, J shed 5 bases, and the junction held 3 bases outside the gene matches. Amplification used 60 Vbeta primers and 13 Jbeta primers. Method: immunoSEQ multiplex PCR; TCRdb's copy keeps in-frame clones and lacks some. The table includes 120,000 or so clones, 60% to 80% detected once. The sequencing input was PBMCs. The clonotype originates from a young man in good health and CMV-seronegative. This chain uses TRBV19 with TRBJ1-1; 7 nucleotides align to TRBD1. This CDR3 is CASRTRGTEAFF. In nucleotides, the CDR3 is TGTGCCAGTAGGACCAGGGGGACTGAAGCTTTCTTT. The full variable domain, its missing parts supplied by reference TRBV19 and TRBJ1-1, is DGGITQSPKYLFRKEGQNVTLSCEQNLNHDAMYWYRQDPGQGLRLIYYSQIVNDFQKGDIAEGYSVSREKKESFPLTVTSAQKNPTAFYLCASRTRGTEAFFGQGTRLTVV.